This T cell receptor beta chain was recovered during a study of cytomegalovirus exposure and HLA in healthy donors. Overall study: The 90 to 150 validation repertoires and the approximately 630 first-cohort repertoires shared a platform, a later analysis reported. Findings and caveats of the study: CMV antigen specificity was confirmed in vitro for three CMV-associated chains. The study found most TCR sequences rare, yet found some public TCRs in many donors.

To note about this clone: Antigen unknown.

TCRdb's copy holds only in-frame clones and misses some; the assay was immunoSEQ multiplex PCR. The sample has over 110,000 clones, roughly 81% seen once. The J segment lost 0 bases and the V segment lost 6 bases, leaving 11 bases of the junction unmatched. The CDR3 loop spans 17 amino acids. The germline V gene has CDR1 SNHLY and CDR2 FYNNEI. The sequencing input was PBMCs. The sequence came from a woman aged 25 to 39 in good health and CMV-seronegative. This chain uses TRBV2 with TRBJ1-3; 7 bases agree with TRBD1. In DNA, the CDR3 is TGTGCCAGCAGCCGACAACAGGGGAACACCTCTGGAAACACCATATATTTT. As protein: CASSRQQGNTSGNTIYF.